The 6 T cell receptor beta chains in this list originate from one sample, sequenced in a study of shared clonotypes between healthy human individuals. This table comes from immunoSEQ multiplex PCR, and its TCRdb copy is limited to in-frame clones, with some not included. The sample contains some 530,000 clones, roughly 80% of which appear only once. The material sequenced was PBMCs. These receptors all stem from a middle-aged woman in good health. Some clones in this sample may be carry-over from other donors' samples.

The CDR3 DNA reads as TGTGCCAGCAGTTTAGGCGGGAATGTCGGGGAGCTGTTTTTT. Its translation: CASSLGGNVGELFF. This sequence joins TRBV28 and TRBJ2-2, with D tentatively TRBD2 (6 bases). Trimming cost V 2 bases and J 7 bases, with 11 bases left between them. The length of the CDR3 is 14 residues. CDR1 MDHEN and CDR2 SYDVKM come from the germline V gene.

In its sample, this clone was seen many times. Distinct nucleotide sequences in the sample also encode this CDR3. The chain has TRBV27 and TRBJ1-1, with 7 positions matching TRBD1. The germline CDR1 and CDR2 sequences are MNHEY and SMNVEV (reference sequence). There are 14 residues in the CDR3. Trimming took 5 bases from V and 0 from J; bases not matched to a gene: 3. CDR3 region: CASSHRGLNTEAFF. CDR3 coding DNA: TGTGCCAGCAGTCACAGGGGATTGAACACTGAAGCTTTCTTT.

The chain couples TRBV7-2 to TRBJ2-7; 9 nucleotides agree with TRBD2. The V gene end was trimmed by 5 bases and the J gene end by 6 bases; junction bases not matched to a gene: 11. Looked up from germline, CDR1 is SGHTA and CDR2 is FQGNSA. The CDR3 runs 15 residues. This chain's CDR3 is CASSHLGLAPGEQYF. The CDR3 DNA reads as TGTGCCAGCAGCCACTTGGGACTAGCTCCGGGCGAGCAGTACTTC.

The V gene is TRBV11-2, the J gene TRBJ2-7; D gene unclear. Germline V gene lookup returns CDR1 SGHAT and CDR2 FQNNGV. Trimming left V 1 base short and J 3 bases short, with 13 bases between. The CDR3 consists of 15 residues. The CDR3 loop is CASSLVRHSNYEQYF. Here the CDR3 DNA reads TGTGCCAGCAGCTTAGTTAGGCATTCTAACTACGAGCAGTACTTC.

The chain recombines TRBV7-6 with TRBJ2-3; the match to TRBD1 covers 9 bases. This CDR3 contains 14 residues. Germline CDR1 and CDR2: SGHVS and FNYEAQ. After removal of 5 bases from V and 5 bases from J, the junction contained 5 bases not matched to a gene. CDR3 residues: CASSLGTGRDTQYF. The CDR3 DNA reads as TGTGCCAGCAGCCTCGGGACAGGGAGAGATACGCAGTATTTT.

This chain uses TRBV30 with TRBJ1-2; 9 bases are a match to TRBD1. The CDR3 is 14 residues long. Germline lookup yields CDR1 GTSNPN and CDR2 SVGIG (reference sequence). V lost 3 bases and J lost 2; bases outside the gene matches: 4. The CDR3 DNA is TGTGCCTGGAGAACAGGGGGCCGGAACTATGGCTACACCTTC. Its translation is CAWRTGGRNYGYTF.